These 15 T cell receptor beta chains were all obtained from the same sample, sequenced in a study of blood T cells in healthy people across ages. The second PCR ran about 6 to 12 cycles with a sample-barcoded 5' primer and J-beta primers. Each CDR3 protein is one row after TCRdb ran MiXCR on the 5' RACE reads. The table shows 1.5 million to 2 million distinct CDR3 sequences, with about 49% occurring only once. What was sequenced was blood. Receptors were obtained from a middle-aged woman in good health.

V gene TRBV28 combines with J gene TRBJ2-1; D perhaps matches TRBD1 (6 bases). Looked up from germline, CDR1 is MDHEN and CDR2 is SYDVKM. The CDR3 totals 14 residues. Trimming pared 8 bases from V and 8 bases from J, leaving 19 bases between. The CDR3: CASYAGVAFDEQFF. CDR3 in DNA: TGTGCCAGCTATGCAGGGGTGGCGTTCGATGAGCAGTTCTTC. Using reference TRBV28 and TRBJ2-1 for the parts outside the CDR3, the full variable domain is DVKVTQSSRYLVKRTGEKVFLECVQDMDHENMFWYRQDPGLGLRLIYFSYDVKMKEKGDIPEGYSVSREKKERFSLILESASTNQTSMYLCASYAGVAFDEQFFGPGTRLTVL.

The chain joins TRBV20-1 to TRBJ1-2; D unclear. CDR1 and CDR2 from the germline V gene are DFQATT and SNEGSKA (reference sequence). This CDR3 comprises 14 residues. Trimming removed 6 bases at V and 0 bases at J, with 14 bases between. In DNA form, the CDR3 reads TGCAGTGCCCCCCGAGGGCAAGCTAACTATGGCTACACCTTC. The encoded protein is CSAPRGQANYGYTF.

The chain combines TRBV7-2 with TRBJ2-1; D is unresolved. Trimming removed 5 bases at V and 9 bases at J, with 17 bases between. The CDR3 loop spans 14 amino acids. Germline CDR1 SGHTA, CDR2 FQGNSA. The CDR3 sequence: CASSPQSWGGEQFF. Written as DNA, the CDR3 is TGTGCCAGCAGCCCACAGTCTTGGGGTGGTGAGCAGTTCTTC.

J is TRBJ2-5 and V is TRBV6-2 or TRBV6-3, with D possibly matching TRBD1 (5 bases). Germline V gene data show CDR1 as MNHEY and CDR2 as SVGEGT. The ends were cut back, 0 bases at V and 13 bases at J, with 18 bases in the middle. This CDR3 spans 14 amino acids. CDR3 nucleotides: TGTGCCAGCAGTTACTCCAGGGTTGTCGCAGAGCGGTACTTC. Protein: CASSYSRVVAERYF.

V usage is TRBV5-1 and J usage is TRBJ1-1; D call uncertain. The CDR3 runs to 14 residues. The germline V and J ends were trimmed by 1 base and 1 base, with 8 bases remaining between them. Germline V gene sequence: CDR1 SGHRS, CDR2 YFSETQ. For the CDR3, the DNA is TGCGCCAGCAGCTTGACAGTGACGAACACTGAAGCTTTCTTT. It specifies CASSLTVTNTEAFF.

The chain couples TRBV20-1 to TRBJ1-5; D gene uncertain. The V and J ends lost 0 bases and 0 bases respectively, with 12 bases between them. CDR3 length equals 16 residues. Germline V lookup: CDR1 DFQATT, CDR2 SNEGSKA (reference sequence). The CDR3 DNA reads TGCAGTGCTAGAGATTGTAAGGAATGTAGCAATCAGCCCCAGCATTTT. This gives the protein CSARDCKECSNQPQHF.

CDR3 loop: CASSPRLDSTDTQYF. CDR3 sequence (DNA): TGTGCCAGCAGCCCCCGACTAGATAGCACAGATACGCAGTATTTT. This chain links TRBV7-2 with TRBJ2-3, with TRBD2 as a possible D gene (6 bases). The CDR3 is 15 residues long. Between the trimmed V and J ends, which lost 5 bases and 0 bases, there was a span of 12 bases. Germline V gene lookup returns CDR1 SGHTA and CDR2 FQGNSA.

The CDR3 reads CSVDPHARVGETQYF. CDR3 nucleotides: TGCAGCGTTGATCCTCACGCGAGGGTAGGCGAGACCCAGTACTTC. The chain has TRBV29-1 and TRBJ2-4; weak D call: TRBD2 (5 bases). Judging by the DNA end, TRBJ2-5 fits better; the J call may be wrong. The CDR3 is made up of 15 amino acids. Germline V CDR1 and CDR2: SQVTM, ANQGSEA.

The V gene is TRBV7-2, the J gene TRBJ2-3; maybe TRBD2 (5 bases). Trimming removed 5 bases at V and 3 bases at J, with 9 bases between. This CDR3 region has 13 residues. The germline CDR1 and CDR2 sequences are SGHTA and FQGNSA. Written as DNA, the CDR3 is TGTGCCAGCAGCGCGGACTTAACAGATACGCAGTATTTT. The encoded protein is CASSADLTDTQYF.

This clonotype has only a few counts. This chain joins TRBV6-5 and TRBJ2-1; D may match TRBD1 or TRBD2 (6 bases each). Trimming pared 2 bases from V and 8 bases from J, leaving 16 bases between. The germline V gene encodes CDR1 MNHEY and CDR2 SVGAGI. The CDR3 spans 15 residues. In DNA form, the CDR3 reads TGTGCCAGCAGTTACGGGGGGCGATCAATCCATGAGCAGTTCTTC. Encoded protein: CASSYGGRSIHEQFF.

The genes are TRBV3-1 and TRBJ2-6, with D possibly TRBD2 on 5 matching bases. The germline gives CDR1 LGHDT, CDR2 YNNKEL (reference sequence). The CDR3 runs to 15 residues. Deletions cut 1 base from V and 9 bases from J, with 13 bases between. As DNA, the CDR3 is TGTGCCAGCAGCCAAGTAACTAGGAATATCAACGTCCTGACTTTC. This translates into CASSQVTRNINVLTF.

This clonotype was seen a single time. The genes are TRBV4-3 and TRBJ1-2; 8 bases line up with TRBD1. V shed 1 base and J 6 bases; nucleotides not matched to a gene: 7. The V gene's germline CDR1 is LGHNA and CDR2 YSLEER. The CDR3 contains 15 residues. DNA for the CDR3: TGCGCCAGCAGCCAAGTCAGGGGGCGTGTTAATGGCTACACCTTC. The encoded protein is CASSQVRGRVNGYTF.

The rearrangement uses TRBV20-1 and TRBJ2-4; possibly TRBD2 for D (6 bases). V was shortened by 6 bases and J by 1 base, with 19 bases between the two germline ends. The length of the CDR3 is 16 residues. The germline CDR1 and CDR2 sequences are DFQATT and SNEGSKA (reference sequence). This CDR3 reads CSATVGGASAKNIQYF. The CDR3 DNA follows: TGCAGTGCGACAGTAGGCGGGGCAAGCGCCAAAAACATTCAGTACTTC.

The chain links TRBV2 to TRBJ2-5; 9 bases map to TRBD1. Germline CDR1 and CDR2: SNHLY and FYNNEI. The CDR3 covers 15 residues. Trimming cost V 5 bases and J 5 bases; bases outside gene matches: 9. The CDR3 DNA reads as TGTGCCAGCAGTCAGGCGGACAGGGGAAGGGAGACCCAGTACTTC. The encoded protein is CASSQADRGRETQYF.

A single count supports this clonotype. CDR3 residues: CASSPPSSRRPDTQYF. In nucleotides, the CDR3 is TGTGCCAGCAGCCCCCCAAGTTCCAGACGTCCAGATACGCAGTATTTT. The V and J genes are TRBV7-2 and TRBJ2-3; D ambiguous. CDR1 is SGHTA and CDR2 is FQGNSA in the germline V gene. The CDR3 spans 16 residues. V lost 5 bases and J 4 bases, leaving 19 bases between the germline ends.